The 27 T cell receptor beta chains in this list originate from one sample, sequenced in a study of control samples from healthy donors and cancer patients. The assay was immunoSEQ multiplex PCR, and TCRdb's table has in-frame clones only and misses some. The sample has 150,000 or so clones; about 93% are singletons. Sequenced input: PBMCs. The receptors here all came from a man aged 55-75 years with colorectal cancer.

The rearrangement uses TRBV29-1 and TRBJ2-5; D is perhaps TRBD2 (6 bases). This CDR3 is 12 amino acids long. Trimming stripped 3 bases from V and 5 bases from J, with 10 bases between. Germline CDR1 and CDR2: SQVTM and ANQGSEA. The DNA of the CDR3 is TGCAGCGTTGATAAGGGAGGCGAGACCCAGTACTTC. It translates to CSVDKGGETQYF.

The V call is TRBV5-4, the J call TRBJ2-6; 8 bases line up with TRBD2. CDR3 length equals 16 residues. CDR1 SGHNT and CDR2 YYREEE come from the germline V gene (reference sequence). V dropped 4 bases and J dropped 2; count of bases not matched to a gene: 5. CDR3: CASSRGGKPGANVLTF. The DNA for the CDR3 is TGTGCCAGCAGCCGGGGGGGGAAGCCTGGGGCCAACGTCCTGACTTTC.

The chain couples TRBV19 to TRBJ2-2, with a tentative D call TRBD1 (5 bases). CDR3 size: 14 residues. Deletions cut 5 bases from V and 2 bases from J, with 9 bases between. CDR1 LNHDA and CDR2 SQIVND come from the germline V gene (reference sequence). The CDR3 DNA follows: TGTGCCAGTAGTGACAGACCTAACACCGGGGAGCTGTTTTTT. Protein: CASSDRPNTGELFF.

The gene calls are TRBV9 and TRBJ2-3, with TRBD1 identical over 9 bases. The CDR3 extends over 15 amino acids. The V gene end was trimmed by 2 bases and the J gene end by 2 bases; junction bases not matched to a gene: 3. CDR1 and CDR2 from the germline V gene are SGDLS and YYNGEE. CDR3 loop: CASSVGQGPTDTQYF. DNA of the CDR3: TGTGCCAGCAGCGTGGGACAGGGCCCCACAGATACGCAGTATTTT.

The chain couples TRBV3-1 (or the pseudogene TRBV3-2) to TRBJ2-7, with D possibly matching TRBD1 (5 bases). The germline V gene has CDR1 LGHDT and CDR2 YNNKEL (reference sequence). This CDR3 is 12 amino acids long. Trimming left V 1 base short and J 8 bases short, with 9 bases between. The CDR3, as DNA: TGTGCCAGCAGCCAAGGGCAGGGCAAGCAGTACTTC. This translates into CASSQGQGKQYF.

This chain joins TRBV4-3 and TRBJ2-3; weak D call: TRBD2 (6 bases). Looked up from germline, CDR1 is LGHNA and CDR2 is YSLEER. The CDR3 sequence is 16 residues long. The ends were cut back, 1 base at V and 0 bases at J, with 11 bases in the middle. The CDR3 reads CASSQVYLASTDTQYF. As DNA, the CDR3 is TGCGCCAGCAGCCAAGTATACCTAGCGAGCACAGATACGCAGTATTTT.

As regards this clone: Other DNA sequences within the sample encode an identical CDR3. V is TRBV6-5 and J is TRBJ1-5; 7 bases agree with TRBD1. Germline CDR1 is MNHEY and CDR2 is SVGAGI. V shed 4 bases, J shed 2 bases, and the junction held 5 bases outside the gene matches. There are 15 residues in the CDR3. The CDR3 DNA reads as TGTGCCAGCAGTTCCACAGGGGCCCGCAATCAGCCCCAGCATTTT. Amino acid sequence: CASSSTGARNQPQHF.

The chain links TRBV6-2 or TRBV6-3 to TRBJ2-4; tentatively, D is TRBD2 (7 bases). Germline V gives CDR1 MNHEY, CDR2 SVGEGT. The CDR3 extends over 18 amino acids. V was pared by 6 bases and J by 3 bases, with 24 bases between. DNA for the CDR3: TGTGCCAGCAGCTCTAGGGGGGGGGACCCAATCGGCAAAAACATTCAGTACTTC. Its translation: CASSSRGGDPIGKNIQYF.

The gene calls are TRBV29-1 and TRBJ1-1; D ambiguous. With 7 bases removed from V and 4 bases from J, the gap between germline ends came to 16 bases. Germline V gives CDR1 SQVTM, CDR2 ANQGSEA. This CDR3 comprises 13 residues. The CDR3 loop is CSATKAGGTEAFF. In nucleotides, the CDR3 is TGCAGCGCAACCAAGGCGGGCGGCACTGAAGCTTTCTTT.

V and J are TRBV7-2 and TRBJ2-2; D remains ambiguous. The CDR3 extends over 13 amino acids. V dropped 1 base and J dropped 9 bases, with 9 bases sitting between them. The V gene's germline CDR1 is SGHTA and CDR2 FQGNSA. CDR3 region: CASSLGVARELFF. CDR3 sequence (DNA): TGTGCCAGCAGCTTAGGGGTCGCCCGGGAGCTGTTTTTT.

This CDR3 reads CASSSGGSSYNEQFF. The CDR3 DNA follows: TGTGCCAGCAGCAGCGGGGGGAGCTCCTACAATGAGCAGTTCTTC. This chain connects TRBV3-1 (or the pseudogene TRBV3-2) to TRBJ2-1; TRBD2 aligns across 9 bases. The junction had 2 bases not matched to a gene; V was cut back by 5 bases and J by 0 bases. The germline V gene encodes CDR1 LGHDT and CDR2 YNNKEL (reference sequence). The CDR3 spans 15 residues.

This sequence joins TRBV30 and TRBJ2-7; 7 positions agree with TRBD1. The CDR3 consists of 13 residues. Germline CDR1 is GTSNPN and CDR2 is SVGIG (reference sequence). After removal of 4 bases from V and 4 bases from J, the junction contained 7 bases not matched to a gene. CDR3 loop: CAWTGGFFYEQYF. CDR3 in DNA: TGTGCCTGGACAGGGGGTTTTTTTTACGAGCAGTACTTC.

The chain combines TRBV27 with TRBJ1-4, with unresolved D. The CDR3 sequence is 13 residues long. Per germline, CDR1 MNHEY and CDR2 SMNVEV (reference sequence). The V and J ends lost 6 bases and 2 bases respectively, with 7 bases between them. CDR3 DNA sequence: TGTGCCAGCAGCCCTTGGACTAATGAAAAACTGTTTTTT. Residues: CASSPWTNEKLFF.

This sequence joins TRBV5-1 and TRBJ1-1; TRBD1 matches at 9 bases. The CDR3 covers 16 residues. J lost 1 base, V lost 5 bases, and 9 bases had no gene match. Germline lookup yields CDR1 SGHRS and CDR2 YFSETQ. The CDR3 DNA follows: TGCGCCAGCAGAACCGGGACAGGGCCAACGAACACTGAAGCTTTCTTT. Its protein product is CASRTGTGPTNTEAFF.

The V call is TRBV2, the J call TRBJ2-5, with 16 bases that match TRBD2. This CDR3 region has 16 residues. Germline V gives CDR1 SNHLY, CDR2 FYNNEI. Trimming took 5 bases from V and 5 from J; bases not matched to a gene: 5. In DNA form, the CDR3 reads TGTGCCAGCAGTTCGGGACTAGCGGGGGGGCCCGAGACCCAGTACTTC. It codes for CASSSGLAGGPETQYF.

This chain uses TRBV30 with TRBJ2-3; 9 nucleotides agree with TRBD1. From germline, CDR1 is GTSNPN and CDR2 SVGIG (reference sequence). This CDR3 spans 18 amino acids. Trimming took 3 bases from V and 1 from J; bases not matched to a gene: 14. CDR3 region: CAWSSGTGTISGTDTQYF. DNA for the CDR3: TGTGCCTGGAGCTCCGGGACAGGGACCATTTCCGGCACAGATACGCAGTATTTT.

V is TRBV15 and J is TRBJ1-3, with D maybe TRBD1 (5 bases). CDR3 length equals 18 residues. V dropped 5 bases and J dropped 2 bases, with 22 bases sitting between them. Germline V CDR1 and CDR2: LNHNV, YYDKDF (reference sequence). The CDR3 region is CATSGRTFRHWTGNTIYF. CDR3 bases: TGTGCCACCAGCGGGAGGACATTCAGGCATTGGACTGGAAACACCATATATTTT. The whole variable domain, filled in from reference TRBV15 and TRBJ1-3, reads DAMVIQNPRYQVTQFGKPVTLSCSQTLNHNVMYWYQQKSSQAPKLLFHYYDKDFNNEADTPDNFQSRRPNTSFCFLDIRSPGLGDTAMYLCATSGRTFRHWTGNTIYFGEGSWLTVV.

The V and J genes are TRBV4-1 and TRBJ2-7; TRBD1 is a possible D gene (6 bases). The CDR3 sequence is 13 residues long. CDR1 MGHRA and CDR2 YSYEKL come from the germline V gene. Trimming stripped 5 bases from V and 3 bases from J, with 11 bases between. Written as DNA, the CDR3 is TGCGCCAGCAGCTTCACAGGGAACTACGAGCAGTACTTC. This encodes CASSFTGNYEQYF.

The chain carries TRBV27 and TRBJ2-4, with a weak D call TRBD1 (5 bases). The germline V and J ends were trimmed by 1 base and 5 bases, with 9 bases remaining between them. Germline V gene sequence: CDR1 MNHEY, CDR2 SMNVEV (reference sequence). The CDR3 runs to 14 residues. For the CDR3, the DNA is TGTGCCAGCAGTTTATGGGGCTTCGAAAACATTCAGTACTTC. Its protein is CASSLWGFENIQYF.

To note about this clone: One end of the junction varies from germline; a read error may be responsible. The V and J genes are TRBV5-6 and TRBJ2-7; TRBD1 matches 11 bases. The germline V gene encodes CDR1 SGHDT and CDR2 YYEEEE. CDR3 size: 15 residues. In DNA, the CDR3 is TGTGCCAGCAGCCCCCTACCGCAGGCTGGACAGGGGGCCGACTTC. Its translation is CASSPLPQAGQGADF.

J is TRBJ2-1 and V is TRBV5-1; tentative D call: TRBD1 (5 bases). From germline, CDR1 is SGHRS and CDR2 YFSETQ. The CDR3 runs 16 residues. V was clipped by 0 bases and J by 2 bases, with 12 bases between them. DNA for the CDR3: TGCGCCAGCAGCTTGGATCAAGGGGTGACCTACAATGAGCAGTTCTTC. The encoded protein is CASSLDQGVTYNEQFF.

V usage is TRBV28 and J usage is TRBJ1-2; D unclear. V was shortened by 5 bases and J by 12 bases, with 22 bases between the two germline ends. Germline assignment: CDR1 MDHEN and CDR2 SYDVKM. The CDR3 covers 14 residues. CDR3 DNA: TGTGCCAGCAGTCCTCCCCCATCCGGGAGCAGGAACACCTTC. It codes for CASSPPPSGSRNTF.

The CDR3 loop reads CASSQDGQGYNEQFF. CDR3 nucleotide sequence: TGTGCCAGCAGCCAAGATGGACAGGGATACAATGAGCAGTTCTTC. The rearrangement links TRBV4-2 to TRBJ2-1, with 8 bases that match TRBD1. CDR3 length equals 15 residues. The V segment lost 0 bases and the J segment 4 bases; nucleotides outside the gene matches: 2. In germline, CDR1 is LGHNA, CDR2 YNFKEQ.

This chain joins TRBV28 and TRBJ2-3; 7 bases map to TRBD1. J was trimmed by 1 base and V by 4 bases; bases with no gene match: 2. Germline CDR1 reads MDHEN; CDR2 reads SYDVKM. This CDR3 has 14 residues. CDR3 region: CASSSGQRTDTQYF. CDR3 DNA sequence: TGTGCCAGCAGTTCGGGACAGCGCACAGATACGCAGTATTTT. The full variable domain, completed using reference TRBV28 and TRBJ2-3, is DVKVTQSSRYLVKRTGEKVFLECVQDMDHENMFWYRQDPGLGLRLIYFSYDVKMKEKGDIPEGYSVSREKKERFSLILESASTNQTSMYLCASSSGQRTDTQYFGPGTRLTVL.

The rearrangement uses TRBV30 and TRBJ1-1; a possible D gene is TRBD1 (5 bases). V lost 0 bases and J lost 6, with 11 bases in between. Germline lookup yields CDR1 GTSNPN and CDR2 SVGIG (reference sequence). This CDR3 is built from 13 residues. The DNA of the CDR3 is TGTGCCTGGAGTGTACTGGGGGACTCTGAAGCTTTCTTT. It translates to CAWSVLGDSEAFF.

CDR3 in DNA: TGTGCCAGTAGTGAAACAGGGCGCCTTAACTATGGCTACACCTTC. Translating it yields CASSETGRLNYGYTF. The gene calls are TRBV19 and TRBJ1-2; D may be TRBD1 (6 bases). Trimming left V 5 bases short and J 1 base short, with 14 bases between. The CDR3 is 15 residues long. Germline assignment: CDR1 LNHDA and CDR2 SQIVND (reference sequence).

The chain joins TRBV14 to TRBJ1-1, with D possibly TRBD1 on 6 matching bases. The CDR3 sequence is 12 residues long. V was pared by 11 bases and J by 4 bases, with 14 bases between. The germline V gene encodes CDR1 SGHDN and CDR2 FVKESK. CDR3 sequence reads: CAGGGPGTEAFF. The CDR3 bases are TGTGCCGGCGGGGGGCCGGGCACTGAAGCTTTCTTT.